This TCR beta chain was obtained from a study of cytomegalovirus exposure and HLA in healthy donors (TCRdb year 2017). Study-level background: An earlier analysis of fewer than 750 of the donors reported around 280 Gb of sequence data and 95 million to 140 million unique TCR beta sequences obtained from around 170 million T cells. To study patterns of TCR occurrence, a later analysis re-analyzed previously published TCR beta repertoires from 700 or so donors and added high-resolution HLA genotyping. Using immunosequencing, the study profiled T cell repertoires from some 670 subjects and related those repertoires to cytomegalovirus serostatus. Among about 410 genotyped donors of the cohort, an average of around 240,000 unique TCR beta nucleotide sequences was sequenced per donor, of which 15% to 20% were non-productive. The study combined high-throughput TCR immunosequencing, statistical association of individual TCRs with disease status, and machine learning to predict cytomegalovirus infection status. The later analysis used no new phenotypic data to find candidate immune exposures, relying instead on TCR beta sequences and their occurrence across donors. An earlier analysis of 587 of the donors used high-throughput TCR beta sequencing to judge whether each TCR beta V gene segment behaved as functional or pseudogenic. Every repertoire in the discovery cohort had been generated on one and the same sequencing platform. The aim of the study was to test whether cataloging public T cell receptors could identify signatures of past pathogen exposure. A later genetic analysis used genome-wide SNP genotypes for about 55% of the 666 donors, treating that subset as a discovery cohort. Besides the first cohort of approximately 670 subjects, a separate validation cohort made up of over a hundred different subjects was used. An early release covering 550 to 700 HLA-typed donors comprised about 310 gigabases of sequencing data and approximately 80 million unique TCR sequences. HLA typing included class I and class II loci at four-digit resolution. The number of typed donors differed by locus: about 620-640 for A, B, C, DRB1 and DQB1; 500 to 550 for DQA1; approximately 600 for DPA1; and around 470 for DPB1. Because of strong linkage in the cohort, roughly five DR-DQ haplotypes were treated as single units for association and clustering. Alongside the repertoire data, information on donor age, sex, ethnicity and CMV serostatus was compiled. Among the approximately 400 genotyped donors, roughly 80% belonged to the genetic ancestry cluster associated with self-reported Caucasian donors.

The trim is 0 bases for V and 10 bases for J, with a gap of 19 bases between the germline ends. From the cysteine up to the phenylalanine, the CDR3 has a length of 16 residues. Of the read, only the CDR3 DNA is kept; its 48 bases are in frame from base 1. CDR1 and CDR2 are read off the germline V gene as LGHNA and YNFKEQ. Here is what the overall study found, with its caveats: A later genetic analysis associated a missense DCLRE1C variant with V-gene and J-gene trimming of TCR beta chains, and an independent cohort replicated the association. The earlier analysis of some 560 of the donors excluded approximately 17 rarely observed V segments, including chromosome 9 orphons, because counts were too low. Three of the identified cytomegalovirus-associated TCR beta chains were confirmed in vitro to be specific for cytomegalovirus antigens. Across donors, most TCR sequences were observed very rarely, whereas some public TCRs were present in many individuals. A later analysis found that TCR association rates varied across HLA loci, with DRB1 alleles showing the most associated TCRs and HLA-C alleles the fewest. A further reported finding was that TCR beta sequences accurately predicted the HLA-A and HLA-B alleles for most subjects in the first cohort. Linkage disequilibrium might explain the correlated functional status among segregating V segments, but an unknown experimental factor could not be ruled out. In a later analysis, most CMV-associated TCR beta chains were found to appear HLA-restricted, with HLA associations seemingly driven largely by CMV exposure. Compared with equally common non-associated chains, HLA-associated TCR beta chains in a later analysis were more clonally expanded and had lower generation probabilities. Only TCR beta chains were sequenced in this cohort, and the absence of alpha or paired-chain data limited detectable features. According to the authors, the approach could potentially be generalized to other disease states and immunological phenotypes. For the cohort, immune exposure information was limited to CMV serostatus. Because the 87-base-pair reads could not distinguish some IMGT-functional V segments, including TRBV6-2 and TRBV6-3, those segments were excluded. Because HLA typing was missing for some donors at each locus, association tests included only the typed subset. In a later analysis, several top co-occurrence clusters were reported to appear linked to parvovirus B19, influenza, CMV and Epstein-Barr virus. In an earlier analysis of about 550 of the donors, most TCR beta V segments were observed in productive rearrangements about 87% or about 30% of the time, broadly matching IMGT annotations. In the study, about 150 TCR beta chains were listed as associated with cytomegalovirus. Presence/absence analyses assumed roughly uniform sequencing depth across donors, an assumption that may not hold. In both the original and validation cohorts, the classifier was reported to diagnose cytomegalovirus status with high specificity and sensitivity. Assigning TCR associations to individual alleles was difficult when HLA alleles, especially DR and DQ, strongly co-occurred. The sequencing pipeline was judged likely to have produced a cluster of highly shared sequence variants as a technical artifact. According to a later genetic analysis, donors in an Asian-associated ancestry cluster had fewer N-insertions in productive TCRs than the approximately 670-donor mean. In a later analysis, 16,951 TCR beta sequences were associated with specific HLA alleles at a false discovery rate of 0.05.

Libraries were constructed by the immunoSEQ multiplex PCR assay. For the multiplex PCR, a mixture combining 60 forward primers for TCR Vbeta segments and 13 reverse primers for TCR Jbeta segments was used. A multiplex PCR assay on genomic DNA amplified the CDR3 region of rearranged TCR beta genes. The Illumina HiSeq System was used to sequence the amplified TCR beta libraries as 87-base-pair reads. The original methods were these. A later analysis tallied approximately 87 million unique TCR beta chains across the 666 repertoires, and 10 million to 11 million of those chains were shared by two or more donors. Raw reads were error-corrected and collapsed into unique sequences with a nearest-neighbor algorithm that merged closely related sequences to remove PCR and sequencing errors. V, D and J gene segments were assigned by aligning CDR3 sequences to IMGT reference sequences. For a sequence to be retained, a match of at least six nucleotides to both a V gene segment and a J gene segment was required. A rearrangement counted as productive if the CDR3 had no stop codons and remained in frame with V and J, and every other rearrangement counted as non-productive. Following IMGT convention, CDR3 was defined as the stretch from the second conserved V-encoded cysteine up to the conserved J-encoded phenylalanine. Sequences without an unambiguous match to a single V gene segment were excluded from the earlier analysis of 587 of the donors. In an earlier analysis of 587 of the donors, a V segment was called functional when productive rearrangements were above 56.7%, and segregating when the standard deviation between donors exceeded 5%. A statistical classification framework was built to diagnose cytomegalovirus status from the catalog of TCR beta chain sequences. In a later analysis, V and J genes were assigned by comparing TCR nucleotide sequences against IMGT/GENE-DB human TR gene sequences. In a later analysis, CDR3 sequences and most-parsimonious VDJ recombination scenarios were assigned using the TCRdist pipeline. A later analysis defined each TCR beta chain by its CDR3 amino acid sequence plus V-gene family, and excluded reads lacking a unique V-gene family. To address suspected cross-contamination and a sequencing artifact, a later analysis removed around 600 highly shared, low-generation-probability nucleotide sequences. For each public chain, a later analysis derived a clonal expansion index from normalized ranks of inferred template counts within each repertoire. A later analysis computed generation probabilities with a VDJ recombination model fitted to out-of-frame rearrangements, and checked the results against IGoR. In a later analysis, hypergeometric tests were used to score TCR-TCR, TCR-HLA and TCR-CMV co-occurrence, with a repertoire-size bias correction applied to TCR pairs. False discovery rates were estimated in a later analysis by permuting HLA or CMV assignments 20 times. In a later analysis, co-occurring TCRs were grouped using DBSCAN, and TCRdist sequence similarity was added for clustering within HLA-allele-positive subsets. Co-occurrence clustering excluded repertoires with fewer than 30,000 or more than 120,000 public chains, plus five with anomalous nucleotide sharing. Drawn from immuneACCESS, this table holds only the in-frame rearrangements with V and J called that TCRdb kept. Clones are partly lost; checked studies trace under half to an unresolved V gene and leave the rest unexplained. The V and J calls and clone size come from that table; D and trimming were worked out from the DNA. The sample table contains around 50,000 clones; only one count was recorded for about 80% of them. Over 1.5% of the sample is held by the ten biggest clonotypes.

In regard to this clone: Its antigen is currently not known. No much larger clone exists at a distance of one base, and base qualities are not known.

In total, about 650 healthy bone marrow donors made up the cohort. At the time of sampling, every cohort member was nominally healthy, though immune exposures that went unrecorded were likely present. The donor was CMV seronegative and belonged to the group of under 400 seronegative cohort members. A peripheral blood sample was provided by each donor, and peripheral blood mononuclear cells were used for TCR beta sequencing. Genomic DNA was extracted from the blood cell samples with the Qiagen DNeasy Blood Extraction Kit. The receptor chain draws on TRBV4-2 and TRBJ2-1; the D gene is perhaps TRBD2, on 6 matching bases. The source of this sequence is a middle-aged man in good health and CMV-seronegative. The specimen sequenced was PBMCs. The sequenced DNA: TGTGCCAGCAGCCAAGACTCCTCATCGGGACTCCAAGAGCAGTTCTTC. This yields the protein CASSQDSSSGLQEQFF.